A selection of T cell receptor beta chains follows, all from one sample in a study of blood T cell repertoires in COVID-19. Profiled with immunoSEQ multiplex PCR; TCRdb holds only in-frame clones, not every one. The sample yields about 69,000 clones, 80% to 90% seen once. Input material: peripheral blood. The receptor set was obtained from a man aged 30 to 45 with acute or convalescent COVID-19. Both conserved end residues are part of each CDR3. D genes are given only for firm matches. Part of the rows lack a size; the others show once, few, many or a class for expanded clones.

d_call	cdr3_length	clone_size	v_call	j_call	cdr3_aa	cdr3_nt
TRBD1	15	.	TRBV9	TRBJ1-5	CASTPAGTGGQPQHF	TGTGCCAGCACCCCCGCCGGGACAGGGGGTCAGCCCCAGCATTTT
.	14	.	TRBV7-3	TRBJ1-6	CASSLTPRNSPLHF	TGTGCCAGCAGCTTAACCCCCAGGAATTCACCCCTCCACTTT
.	12	.	TRBV7-9	TRBJ1-1	CASSFEATEAFF	TGTGCCAGCAGTTTCGAGGCGACTGAAGCTTTCTTT
TRBD1	15	.	TRBV7-2	TRBJ1-5	CASSLGDRANQPQHF	TGTGCCAGCAGCTTAGGGGACAGGGCGAATCAGCCCCAGCATTTT
.	16	.	TRBV21-1	TRBJ1-1	CASQRTDPGMNTEAFF	TGTGCCAGCCAACGGACTGACCCTGGAATGAACACTGAAGCTTTCTTT
.	16	.	TRBV4-1	TRBJ1-1	CASSQDMAGMNTEAFF	TGCGCCAGCAGCCAAGATATGGCGGGGATGAACACTGAAGCTTTCTTT
.	16	.	TRBV5-5	TRBJ2-7	CANINGRGRGTYEQYF	TGTGCCAACATAAATGGACGCGGCAGGGGAACGTACGAGCAGTACTTC
TRBD1	16	.	TRBV7-9	TRBJ1-2	CASSRTGAGSLYGYTF	TGTGCCAGCAGCCGGACAGGCGCGGGCTCCCTTTATGGCTACACCTTC
TRBD1	14	once	TRBV7-8	TRBJ1-5	CASSRDRGNQPQHF	TGTGCCAGCAGCCGGGACAGGGGAAATCAGCCCCAGCATTTT
TRBD2	15	once	TRBV10-2	TRBJ2-1	CASSVAGAIINEQFF	TGCGCCAGCAGTGTAGCGGGGGCTATAATCAATGAGCAGTTCTTC
.	13	.	TRBV30	TRBJ2-5	CAWRHRPRETQYF	TGTGCCTGGAGACACAGGCCAAGGGAGACCCAGTACTTC
.	14	.	TRBV5-1	TRBJ2-5	CASSLGTRIETQYF	TGCGCCAGCAGCTTGGGAACTAGAATCGAGACCCAGTACTTC
.	14	.	TRBV3-1/TRBV3-2	TRBJ2-3	CASSPTGLTDTQYF	TGTGCCAGCAGCCCTACAGGCCTCACAGATACGCAGTATTTT
.	17	.	TRBV9	TRBJ2-4	CASSVSIFYIAKNIQYF	TGTGCCAGCAGCGTAAGCATCTTTTATATAGCCAAAAACATTCAGTACTTC
TRBD2	15	.	TRBV3-1/TRBV3-2	TRBJ2-1	CASSQTAGALNEQFF	TGTGCCAGCAGCCAAACAGCGGGAGCCCTAAATGAGCAGTTCTTC
.	15	once	TRBV27	TRBJ1-4	CASSFLAGPREKLFF	TGTGCCAGCAGTTTTTTAGCAGGGCCTCGAGAAAAACTGTTTTTT
TRBD1	15	.	TRBV19	TRBJ2-3	CASRHQQGASDTQYF	TGTGCCAGTAGGCACCAACAGGGGGCTTCAGATACGCAGTATTTT
.	17	.	TRBV25-1	TRBJ1-2	CASSVGGAVGIPGGYTF	TGTGCCAGCAGTGTCGGGGGGGCCGTTGGGATCCCTGGTGGCTACACCTTC
.	12	.	TRBV30	TRBJ1-5	CAWRQGDGPQHF	TGTGCCTGGAGACAGGGCGATGGGCCCCAGCATTTT
.	13	.	TRBV7-9	TRBJ1-1	CASRRRVSTEAFF	TGTGCCAGCAGACGCAGGGTGTCCACTGAAGCTTTCTTT
TRBD1	14	.	TRBV10-2	TRBJ1-5	CASNRQGSNQPQHF	TGCGCCAGCAATAGACAGGGTAGCAATCAGCCCCAGCATTTT
TRBD2	16	few	TRBV13	TRBJ2-2	CASSSGLAGLTGELFF	TGTGCCAGCAGCTCTGGACTAGCGGGGCTCACCGGGGAGCTGTTTTTT
.	12	.	TRBV6-1	TRBJ1-4	CASSEGRGKLFF	TGTGCCAGCAGTGAAGGGCGGGGTAAACTGTTTTTT
.	15	.	TRBV6-5	TRBJ1-2	CASSYSRGGVYGYTF	TGTGCCAGCAGTTACTCCAGGGGTGGTGTCTATGGCTACACCTTC